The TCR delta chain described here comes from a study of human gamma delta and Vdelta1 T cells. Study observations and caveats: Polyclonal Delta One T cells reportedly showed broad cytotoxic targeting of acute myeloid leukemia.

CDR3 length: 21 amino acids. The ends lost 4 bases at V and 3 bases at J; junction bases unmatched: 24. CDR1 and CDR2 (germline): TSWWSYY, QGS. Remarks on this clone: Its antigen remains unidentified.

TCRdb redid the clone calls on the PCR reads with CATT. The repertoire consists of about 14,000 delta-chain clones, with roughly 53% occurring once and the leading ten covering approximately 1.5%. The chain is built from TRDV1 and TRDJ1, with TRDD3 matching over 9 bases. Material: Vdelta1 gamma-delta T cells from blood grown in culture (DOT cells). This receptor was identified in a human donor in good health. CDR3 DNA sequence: TGTGCTCTTGGGGGGAGACGGCCTTCCTCGGGTCGCGGGGGATACTCCGATAAACTCATCTTT. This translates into CALGGRRPSSGRGGYSDKLIF.